Described below is a single T cell receptor beta chain sequence and its context. Antigen: not known. This table comes from immunoSEQ multiplex PCR, and its TCRdb copy is limited to in-frame clones, with some not included. The sample yields over 150,000 clones, about 86% seen once. Germline loops: CDR1 SGHTA, CDR2 FQGTGA. There are 14 residues in the CDR3. V was pared by 5 bases and J by 0 bases, with 4 bases of the junction left unmatched. This sample was included in a study of cytomegalovirus exposure and HLA in healthy donors. Study findings and constraints: In vitro data verified a few CMV-associated chains as specific for CMV antigens. Most TCR sequences showed up rarely, but some public TCRs showed up in many donors.

The rearrangement uses TRBV7-3 and TRBJ2-7; 7 bases align to TRBD1. The specimen was PBMCs. This TCR was sampled from a man between 18 and 29 years old in good health and CMV-seropositive. CDR3 sequence: CASSRTGDSYEQYF. CDR3 nucleotides: TGTGCCAGCAGCCGGACAGGCGACTCCTACGAGCAGTACTTC.